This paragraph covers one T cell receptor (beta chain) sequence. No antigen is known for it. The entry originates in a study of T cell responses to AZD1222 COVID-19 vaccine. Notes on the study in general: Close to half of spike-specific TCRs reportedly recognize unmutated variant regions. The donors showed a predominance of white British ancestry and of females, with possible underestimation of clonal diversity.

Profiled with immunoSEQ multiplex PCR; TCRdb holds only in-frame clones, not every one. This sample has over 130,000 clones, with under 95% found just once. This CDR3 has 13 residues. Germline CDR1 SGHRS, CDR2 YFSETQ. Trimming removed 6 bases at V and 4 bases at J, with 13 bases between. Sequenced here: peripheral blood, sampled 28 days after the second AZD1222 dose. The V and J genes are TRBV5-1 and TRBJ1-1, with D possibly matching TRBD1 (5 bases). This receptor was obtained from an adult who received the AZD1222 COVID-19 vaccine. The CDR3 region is CASILGDGTEAFF. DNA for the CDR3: TGCGCCAGCATTCTAGGGGACGGCACTGAAGCTTTCTTT.